The rows below give T cell receptor beta chains drawn from one sample of a study of blood T cells in healthy people across ages. Using its own MiXCR run on the 5' RACE reads, TCRdb lists one record per CDR3 protein. Of about 1.6 million distinct CDR3 sequences detected, 30% to 35% appear once; the ten largest clones hold approximately 10%. The material sequenced was blood. These receptors all stem from a woman in her 30s in good health. CDR3s include the opening cysteine and the closing phenylalanine or tryptophan. The D gene is left open where the match is weak. A clone size is listed for some rows: how often the clone was seen (once, few, many), or a class if it is expanded.

D gene,J gene,clone size,V gene,CDR3 DNA,CDR3 protein
TRBD1,TRBJ2-5,few,TRBV20-1,TGCAGTGCAGATAGGACAGGGACGTTGACCCAGTACTTC,CSADRTGTLTQYF
-,TRBJ2-7,few,TRBV7-9,TGTGCCAGCAGCTTAAAGGAAATAAGCTCCTACGAGCAGTACTTC,CASSLKEISSYEQYF
-,TRBJ2-6,many,TRBV4-1,TGCGCCAGCAGCCAAAGTGCCCAGGGTCACTCTGGGGCCAACGTCCTGACTTTC,CASSQSAQGHSGANVLTF
-,TRBJ2-7,many,TRBV4-1,TGCGCCAGCAGCCAAGAGTACAGCCAGCCCTACGAGCAGTACTTC,CASSQEYSQPYEQYF
TRBD2,TRBJ2-1,-,TRBV20-1,TGCAGTGCTCCCCTGCCTAGCGGGGGGTACAATGAGCAGTTCTTC,CSAPLPSGGYNEQFF
-,TRBJ2-5,few,TRBV10-2,TGCGCCAGCAGTGAGTACGTGAGCTTCCAAGAGACCCAGTACTTC,CASSEYVSFQETQYF
-,TRBJ2-3,-,TRBV15,TGTGCCACCAGCAGCGGCGGAGCAGGAGCAGATACGCAGTATTTT,CATSSGGAGADTQYF
-,TRBJ1-5,few,TRBV20-1,TGCAGTGCTAGAGAAGAACAGGGAGGCCAGCCCCAGCATTTT,CSAREEQGGQPQHF
TRBD1,TRBJ1-1,-,TRBV7-3,TGTGCCAGCAGCGCCCAGGGGGCGCAGAACACTGAAGCTTTCTTT,CASSAQGAQNTEAFF
-,TRBJ2-3,once,TRBV28,TGTGCCAGCAGTTTATCGGGGCGGGGCAGAACCAGCACAGATACGCAGTATTTT,CASSLSGRGRTSTDTQYF
TRBD2,TRBJ2-3,few,TRBV15,TGTGCCACCAGCGGGGGGGATAGCACAGATACGCAGTATTTT,CATSGGDSTDTQYF
TRBD2,TRBJ2-5,few,TRBV2,TGTGCCAGCAGGGAAGAACTAGCGGGAGGGGGAGAGACCCAGTACTTC,CASREELAGGGETQYF
-,TRBJ1-2,-,TRBV25-1,TGTGCCAGCAGTGTTGGTCTTAACTATGGCTACACCTTC,CASSVGLNYGYTF
-,TRBJ1-2,-,TRBV30,TGTGCCTGGAGTGGTGTAAACTATGGCTACACCTTC,CAWSGVNYGYTF
TRBD2,TRBJ2-1,-,TRBV20-1,TGCAGTGCTAGAGATCTAGCGGGAGGGCCCCAGTTCTTC,CSARDLAGGPQFF
-,TRBJ1-3,-,TRBV29-1,TGCAGCGCCACTGACAGTAACTCTGGAAACACCATATATTTT,CSATDSNSGNTIYF
-,TRBJ2-5,once,TRBV5-1,TGCGCCGGCAGCGGTCAGGGGGGGAAGACCCAGTACTTC,CAGSGQGGKTQYF
-,TRBJ2-7,-,TRBV12-3/TRBV12-4,TGTGCCAGCAGTCCCCCGGGACAACACTACGAGCAGTACTTC,CASSPPGQHYEQYF
-,TRBJ1-6,-,TRBV2,TGTGCCAGCGTTCAACTGAATACCAATTCACCCCTCCACTTT,CASVQLNTNSPLHF
TRBD2,TRBJ2-1,-,TRBV30,TGTACCCTGGAAGATAGCGGGGAGCAGTTCTTC,CTLEDSGEQFF
-,TRBJ2-1,few,TRBV20-1,TGCAGTGCTGGTGGGGGGGCCCTTTTTTACAATGAGCAGTTCTTC,CSAGGGALFYNEQFF
-,TRBJ2-7,many,TRBV5-5,TGTGCCAGCAGCTTGGAGCTAGCTCCCAACGAGCAGTACTTC,CASSLELAPNEQYF
-,TRBJ2-1,-,TRBV15,TGTGCCACCAGCAGAACCGCCGGGACGACCTACAATGAGCAGTTCTTC,CATSRTAGTTYNEQFF